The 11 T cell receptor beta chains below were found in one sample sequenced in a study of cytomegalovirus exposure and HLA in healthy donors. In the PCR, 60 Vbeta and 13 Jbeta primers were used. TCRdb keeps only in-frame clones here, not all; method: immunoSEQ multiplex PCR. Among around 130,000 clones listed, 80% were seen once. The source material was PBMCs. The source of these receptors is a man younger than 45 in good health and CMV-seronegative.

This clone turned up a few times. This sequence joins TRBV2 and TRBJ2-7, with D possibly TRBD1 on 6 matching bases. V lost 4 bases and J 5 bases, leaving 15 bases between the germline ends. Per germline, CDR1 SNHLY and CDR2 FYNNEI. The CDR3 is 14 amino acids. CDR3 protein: CASSVRGLRDEQYF. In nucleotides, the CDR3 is TGTGCCAGCAGTGTAAGGGGGTTGAGGGACGAGCAGTACTTC. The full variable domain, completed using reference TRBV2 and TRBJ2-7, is EPEVTQTPSHQVTQMGQEVILRCVPISNHLYFYWYRQILGQKVEFLVSFYNNEISEKSEIFDDQFSVERPDGSNFTLKIRSTKLEDSAMYFCASSVRGLRDEQYFGPGTRLTVT.

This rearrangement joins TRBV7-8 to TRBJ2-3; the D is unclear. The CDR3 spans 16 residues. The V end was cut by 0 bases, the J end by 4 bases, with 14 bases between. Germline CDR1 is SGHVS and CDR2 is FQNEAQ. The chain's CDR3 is CASSLASSSPADTQYF. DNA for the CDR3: TGTGCCAGCAGCTTAGCGTCCAGTTCACCCGCAGATACGCAGTATTTT.

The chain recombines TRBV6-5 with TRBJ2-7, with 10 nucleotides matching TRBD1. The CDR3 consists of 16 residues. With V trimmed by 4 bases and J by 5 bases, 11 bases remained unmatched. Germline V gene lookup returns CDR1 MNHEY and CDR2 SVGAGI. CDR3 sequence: CASSSLEGQGIHEQYF. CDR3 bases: TGTGCCAGCAGTTCTCTTGAGGGACAGGGGATCCACGAGCAGTACTTC.

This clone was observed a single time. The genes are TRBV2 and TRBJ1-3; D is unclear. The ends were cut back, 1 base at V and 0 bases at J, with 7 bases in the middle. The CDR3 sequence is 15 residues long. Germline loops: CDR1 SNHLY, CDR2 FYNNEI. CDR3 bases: TGTGCCAGCAGTGAAGGGCAGAACTCTGGAAACACCATATATTTT. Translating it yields CASSEGQNSGNTIYF. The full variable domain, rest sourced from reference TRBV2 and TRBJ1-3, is EPEVTQTPSHQVTQMGQEVILRCVPISNHLYFYWYRQILGQKVEFLVSFYNNEISEKSEIFDDQFSVERPDGSNFTLKIRSTKLEDSAMYFCASSEGQNSGNTIYFGEGSWLTVV.

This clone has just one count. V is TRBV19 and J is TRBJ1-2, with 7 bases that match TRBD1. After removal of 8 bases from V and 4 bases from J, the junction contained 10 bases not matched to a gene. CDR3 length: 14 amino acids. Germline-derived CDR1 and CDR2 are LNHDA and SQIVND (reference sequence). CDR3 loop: CASGLRTGSYGYTF. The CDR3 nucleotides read TGTGCCAGTGGCCTTCGGACAGGCAGCTATGGCTACACCTTC.

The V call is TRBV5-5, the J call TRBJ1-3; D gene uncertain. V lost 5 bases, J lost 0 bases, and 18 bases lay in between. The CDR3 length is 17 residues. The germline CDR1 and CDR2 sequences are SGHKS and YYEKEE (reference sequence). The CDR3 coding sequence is TGTGCCAGCAGTTCGGACTGGTGGGCCTCCTCTGGAAACACCATATATTTT. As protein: CASSSDWWASSGNTIYF.

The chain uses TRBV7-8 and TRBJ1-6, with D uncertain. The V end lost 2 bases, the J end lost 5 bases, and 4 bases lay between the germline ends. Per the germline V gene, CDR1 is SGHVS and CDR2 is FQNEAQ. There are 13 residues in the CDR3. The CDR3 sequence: CASSLQDNSPLHF. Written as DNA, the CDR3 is TGTGCCAGCAGCTTACAGGATAATTCACCCCTCCACTTT.

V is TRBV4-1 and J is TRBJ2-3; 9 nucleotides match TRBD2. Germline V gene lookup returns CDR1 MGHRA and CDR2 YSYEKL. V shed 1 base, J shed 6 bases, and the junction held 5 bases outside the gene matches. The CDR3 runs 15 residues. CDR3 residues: CASSQAASGDDTQYF. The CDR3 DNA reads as TGCGCCAGCAGCCAAGCGGCTAGCGGGGATGATACGCAGTATTTT.

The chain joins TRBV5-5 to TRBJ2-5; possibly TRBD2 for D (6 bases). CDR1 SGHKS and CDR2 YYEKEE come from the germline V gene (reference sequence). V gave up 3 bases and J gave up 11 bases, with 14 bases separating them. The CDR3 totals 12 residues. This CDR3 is CASSWSGEEQYF. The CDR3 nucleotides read TGTGCCAGCAGCTGGTCTGGGGAGGAGCAGTACTTC.

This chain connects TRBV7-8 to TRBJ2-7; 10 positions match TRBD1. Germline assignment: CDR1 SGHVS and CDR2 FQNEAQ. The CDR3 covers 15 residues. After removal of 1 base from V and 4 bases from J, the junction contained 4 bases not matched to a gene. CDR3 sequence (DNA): TGTGCCAGCAGCTTAGGGGGGACAGGGGTGTACGAGCAGTACTTC. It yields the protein CASSLGGTGVYEQYF.

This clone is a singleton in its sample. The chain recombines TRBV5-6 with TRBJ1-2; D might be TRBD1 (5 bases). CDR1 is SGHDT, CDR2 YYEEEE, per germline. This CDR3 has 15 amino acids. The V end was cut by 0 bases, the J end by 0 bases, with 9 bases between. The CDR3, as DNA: TGTGCCAGCAGCTTGGCCGGGGGACCTAACTATGGCTACACCTTC. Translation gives CASSLAGGPNYGYTF.